This T cell receptor (beta chain) derives from a study of early T cells in non-severe SARS-CoV-2 infection listed by TCRdb under 2021. In the study overall: Because TCR sequencing relied on bulk RNA taken from unsorted whole blood, pairing of alpha and beta chains was not possible. The paper as a whole reports these results and caveats: VDJdb matching was skewed toward anti-spike CD8 responses and likely underestimated virus-specific expansions, missing private and CD4 specificities.

V lost 4 bases and J lost 2 bases, and the count of bases not matched to a germline gene is 5. The CDR3 runs 15 residues from the cysteine to the phenylalanine. The only DNA kept is the CDR3, 45 bases in frame from the first base. Looking up the germline V gene yields CDR1 SGHRS and CDR2 YFSETQ. Points on this clonotype: It has no known antigen specificity. Within one base of it there is no much larger clone, and no base qualities were kept.

This was a case-control study nested in a cohort of healthcare workers in London, UK, who had nasopharyngeal swab PCR tests and blood samples taken every week. Healthcare workers were enrolled in the week of the UK lockdown, from 23 to 31 March 2020, and were followed every week for up to about 16 weeks. Libraries were made using 5' RACE. Sequencer: NextSeq 500. Unique molecular identifiers were attached to individual cDNA molecules in the TCR library protocol so that sequencing error and PCR bias could be corrected. Sequencing covered both TCR alpha and beta chains, and within each sample the abundances of alpha and beta sequences were tightly co-correlated. As for how the authors treated the data: Decombinator V4 was used to annotate TCR sequences for V gene, J gene and CDR3. Expanded TCRs were defined as changing significantly between any two time points under a Poisson model with p below 0.0001. TCR abundances were normalised to the total number of TCRs sequenced in each sample and reported as counts per million. MAIT TCRs were defined by TRAV1-2 paired with TRAJ12, TRAJ20 or TRAJ33, and iNKT TCRs by TRAV10 paired with TRAJ18. A search of VDJdb, accessed on 1 November 2021, was run for TCRs annotated to CMV, EBV and SARS-CoV-2, with TCRs annotated for multiple antigens excluded. TCRdb reworked the public reads: Q25 trimming with fastp, MiXCR clone assembly, productive beta chains retained. Here each entry gathers all rows of one CDR3 protein and keeps the most common genes and DNA. What appears here as the V and J calls and clone size reflects TCRdb's work, not the paper's. Here the sample has under 40,000 distinct CDR3 sequences; 5% to 6.5% occur a single time. The ten largest account for 7.6% of the sample.

The sequence links TRBV5-1 to TRBJ2-1; 8 junctional bases match TRBD1. The sequencing input was whole blood. The origin of this receptor is an adult who was a healthcare worker with PCR-confirmed SARS-CoV-2 infection or an uninfected control (not recorded which). The DNA sequence is as follows: TGCGCCAGCAGCGTCACAGGGGGGACCTACAATGAGCAGTTCTTC. Its protein product is CASSVTGGTYNEQFF.